Listed here are 30 T cell receptor beta chains from one sample, sequenced in a study of blood T cell repertoires in COVID-19. TCRdb's table, derived via immunoSEQ multiplex PCR, lists solely in-frame clones and lacks some. Here the sample spans 200,000 to 250,000 clones, about 85% being singletons. The sample comprised PBMCs or T cells enriched from blood (not recorded which). All receptors come from a woman in her twenties or thirties who had recovered from COVID-19.

This chain uses TRBV5-1 with TRBJ1-4; 11 positions match TRBD1. CDR3 length equals 14 residues. Germline loops: CDR1 SGHRS, CDR2 YFSETQ. V shed 4 bases, J shed 7 bases, and the junction held 3 bases outside the gene matches. DNA for the CDR3: TGCGCCAGCAGCAGCGGGACAGGGGGTGAAAAACTGTTTTTT. Translated, it gives CASSSGTGGEKLFF.

CDR3 residues: CASSYGQGNYGYTF. The CDR3 DNA is TGTGCCAGCAGTTACGGACAGGGGAACTATGGCTACACCTTC. This chain joins TRBV6-6 and TRBJ1-2, with 9 bases that match TRBD1. The length of the CDR3 is 14 residues. Germline values: CDR1 MNHNY, CDR2 SVGAGI (reference sequence). With 2 bases clipped from V and 2 bases from J, the junction kept 0 bases outside the gene matches.

This clone was detected a few times. The J gene is TRBJ1-2, the V gene TRBV4-1; 8 bases are a match to TRBD1. The CDR3 covers 17 residues. Germline CDR1 MGHRA, CDR2 YSYEKL. V was clipped by 1 base and J by 0 bases; unmatched bases: 7. Written as DNA, the CDR3 is TGCGCCAGCAGCCAAGGGGCAGGGGGCTTAGCTAACTATGGCTACACCTTC. This translates into CASSQGAGGLANYGYTF.

The chain has TRBV7-6 and TRBJ1-4, with D possibly being TRBD1 (6 bases). V lost 5 bases and J lost 6, with 13 bases in between. The CDR3 is 14 amino acids. Germline CDR1 SGHVS, CDR2 FNYEAQ. This CDR3 is CASSKGGGYEKLFF. CDR3 DNA sequence: TGTGCCAGCAGCAAGGGAGGGGGGTATGAAAAACTGTTTTTT.

This chain uses TRBV28 with TRBJ2-5; TRBD1 matches 8 bases. Germline V gene data show CDR1 as MDHEN and CDR2 as SYDVKM. CDR3 length: 15 residues. The V segment lost 6 bases and the J segment 5 bases; nucleotides outside the gene matches: 11. The DNA of the CDR3 is TGTGCCAGCAGCCTCCGTCAGGGGGCCGGGGAGACCCAGTACTTC. It encodes CASSLRQGAGETQYF.

In the case of this clone: A read error may be the cause here, since a much bigger clone is one base away. V gene TRBV27 combines with J gene TRBJ2-7, with D possibly matching TRBD2 (6 bases). V was clipped by 5 bases and J by 0 bases, with 8 bases between them. Germline assignment: CDR1 MNHEY and CDR2 SMNVEV (reference sequence). The CDR3 consists of 13 residues. CDR3 sequence: CASSPGGSYEQYF. CDR3 nucleotide sequence: TGTGCCAGCAGTCCCGGGGGCTCCTACGAGCAGTACTTC.

V usage is TRBV27 and J usage is TRBJ2-1, with D tentatively TRBD2 (6 bases). This CDR3 has 14 amino acids. Trimming cost V 4 bases and J 2 bases, with 9 bases left between them. Germline-derived CDR1 and CDR2 are MNHEY and SMNVEV (reference sequence). The CDR3 loop reads CASSSSGPYNEQFF. CDR3 nucleotides: TGTGCCAGCAGTTCAAGCGGGCCCTACAATGAGCAGTTCTTC.

The V and J genes are TRBV9 and TRBJ2-5, with TRBD2 as a possible D gene (6 bases). The CDR3 spans 14 residues. Germline values: CDR1 SGDLS, CDR2 YYNGEE. Between the trimmed V and J ends, which lost 4 bases and 4 bases, there was a span of 14 bases. DNA for the CDR3: TGTGCCAGCAGCCGAGGCGGGGCGCGAGAGACCCAGTACTTC. Amino acid sequence: CASSRGGARETQYF.

V is TRBV11-2 and J is TRBJ2-1, with 9 bases that match TRBD2. This CDR3 is built from 15 residues. The V segment lost 3 bases and the J segment 0 bases; nucleotides outside the gene matches: 0. CDR1 and CDR2 from the germline V gene are SGHAT and FQNNGV. The CDR3 DNA is TGTGCCAGCAGCTTGCGGGGGGGCTCCTACAATGAGCAGTTCTTC. The encoded protein is CASSLRGGSYNEQFF.

The gene calls are TRBV21-1 and TRBJ2-4; the DNA was not used to check the table's D call, TRBD2. TRBV21-1 is marked as a pseudogene. The CDR3 consists of 17 residues. CDR3 protein: CASSKDREQGLKNIQYF. CDR3 DNA: TGTGCCAGCAGCAAAGATAGGGAGCAGGGACTCAAAAACATTCAGTACTTC.

Here the CDR3 reads CASSLERVTEAFF. DNA of the CDR3: TGTGCCAGCAGCTTAGAACGGGTCACTGAAGCTTTCTTT. The chain joins TRBV11-2 to TRBJ1-1; D call uncertain. Per the germline V gene, CDR1 is SGHAT and CDR2 is FQNNGV. V was trimmed by 0 bases and J by 4 bases, leaving 6 bases between them. CDR3 length equals 13 residues. Together with reference TRBV11-2 and TRBJ1-1, the CDR3 gives the full variable domain: EAGVAQSPRYKIIEKRQSVAFWCNPISGHATLYWYQQILGQGPKLLIQFQNNGVVDDSQLPKDRFSAERLKGVDSTLKIQPAKLEDSAVYLCASSLERVTEAFFGQGTRLTVV.

Concerning this clone itself: Other DNA sequences in this specimen translate into the identical CDR3. This rearrangement joins TRBV3-1 (or the pseudogene TRBV3-2) to TRBJ1-4; D not resolved. The germline V gene has CDR1 LGHDT and CDR2 YNNKEL (reference sequence). With 0 bases removed from V and 2 bases from J, the gap between germline ends came to 7 bases. The CDR3 extends over 15 amino acids. In DNA, the CDR3 is TGTGCCAGCAGCCAAGATGGGAGGACTAATGAAAAACTGTTTTTT. Translation: CASSQDGRTNEKLFF.

The chain joins TRBV19 to TRBJ1-5; no firm D call. This CDR3 has 14 residues. Trimming took off 3 bases at V and 3 bases at J, with 9 bases between the two ends. Looked up from germline, CDR1 is LNHDA and CDR2 is SQIVND (reference sequence). The CDR3 is CASSIPSLNQPQHF. Here the CDR3 DNA reads TGTGCCAGTAGTATCCCCTCCCTCAATCAGCCCCAGCATTTT.

The chain uses TRBV4-1 and TRBJ2-2; TRBD2 matches 8 bases. The CDR3 has 15 residues. From germline, CDR1 is MGHRA and CDR2 YSYEKL. The V segment lost 1 base and the J segment 4 bases; nucleotides outside the gene matches: 2. The CDR3 spells CASSQGLAGTGELFF. DNA of the CDR3: TGCGCCAGCAGCCAAGGCCTAGCGGGCACCGGGGAGCTGTTTTTT.

This chain joins TRBV19 and TRBJ1-6; 7 bases fit TRBD1. After removal of 3 bases from V and 11 bases from J, the junction contained 7 bases not matched to a gene. This CDR3 is built from 14 residues. Germline-derived CDR1 and CDR2 are LNHDA and SQIVND (reference sequence). The CDR3 bases are TGTGCCAGTAGTATTGGACAGGTCCGGACACCCCTCCACTTT. Protein product: CASSIGQVRTPLHF.

The chain uses TRBV10-3 and TRBJ1-1; 7 nucleotides line up with TRBD1. The ends lost 7 bases at V and 1 base at J; junction bases unmatched: 9. CDR3 size: 15 residues. CDR1 and CDR2 (germline): ENHRY, SYGVKD. CDR3 protein: CAIKGAGEPNTEAFF. The CDR3 bases are TGTGCCATCAAGGGGGCAGGGGAGCCGAACACTGAAGCTTTCTTT.

The chain employs TRBV18 and TRBJ2-7; 8 nucleotides line up with TRBD1. In germline, CDR1 is KGHSH, CDR2 LQKENI. V trimming: 9 bases; J trimming: 6 bases; junction bases outside the gene matches: 13. The CDR3 is made up of 14 amino acids. CDR3 residues: CASNTDRDKGEQYF. The CDR3 bases are TGTGCCAGTAACACGGACAGGGATAAGGGCGAGCAGTACTTC.

This chain connects TRBV29-1 to TRBJ1-1; 7 bases fit TRBD1. CDR1 is SQVTM and CDR2 is ANQGSEA in the germline V gene. Trimming at V came to 5 bases and at J to 4 bases, leaving 4 bases not matched to a gene. This CDR3 comprises 12 residues. In DNA, the CDR3 is TGCAGCGTTTCCCAGGGGGGCACTGAAGCTTTCTTT. Its translation is CSVSQGGTEAFF. Full variable domain (rest looked up from reference TRBV29-1 and TRBJ1-1): SAVISQKPSRDICQRGTSLTIQCQVDSQVTMMFWYRQQPGQSLTLIATANQGSEATYESGFVIDKFPISRPNLTFSTLTVSNMSPEDSSIYLCSVSQGGTEAFFGQGTRLTVV.

This sequence joins TRBV27 and TRBJ2-1, with a possible D match to TRBD1 (5 bases). Trimming took off 5 bases at V and 0 bases at J, with 11 bases between the two ends. The length of the CDR3 is 15 residues. Germline V gene data show CDR1 as MNHEY and CDR2 as SMNVEV (reference sequence). CDR3 in amino acids: CASSLGASSYNEQFF. For the CDR3, the DNA is TGTGCCAGCAGTCTAGGGGCTAGCTCCTACAATGAGCAGTTCTTC.

The chain recombines TRBV2 with TRBJ2-7, with D maybe TRBD2 (5 bases). The CDR3 is 16 residues long. In germline, CDR1 is SNHLY, CDR2 FYNNEI. Trimming left V 2 bases short and J 2 bases short, with 16 bases between. The chain's CDR3 is CASSEIPSSEAYEQYF. The CDR3, as DNA: TGTGCCAGCAGTGAAATCCCTAGTAGCGAGGCCTACGAGCAGTACTTC.

The chain combines TRBV5-1 with TRBJ1-4, with 7 bases matching TRBD1. V trimming: 4 bases; J trimming: 6 bases; junction bases outside the gene matches: 6. CDR1 is SGHRS and CDR2 is YFSETQ in the germline V gene. CDR3 length: 14 amino acids. The CDR3 sequence: CASSTGQRDEKLFF. CDR3 nucleotides: TGCGCCAGCAGCACGGGACAGAGGGATGAAAAACTGTTTTTT. Full variable domain (rest looked up from reference TRBV5-1 and TRBJ1-4): KAGVTQTPRYLIKTRGQQVTLSCSPISGHRSVSWYQQTPGQGLQFLFEYFSETQRNKGNFPGRFSGRQFSNSRSEMNVSTLELGDSALYLCASSTGQRDEKLFFGSGTQLSVL.

V gene TRBV5-6 combines with J gene TRBJ1-1; D may be TRBD1 (5 bases). CDR3 length equals 15 residues. Germline V CDR1 and CDR2: SGHDT, YYEEEE. The V end lost 4 bases, the J end lost 2 bases, and 15 bases lay between the germline ends. CDR3 in DNA: TGTGCCAGCAGCCATTTGAACAGGATTAACACTGAAGCTTTCTTT. Translation: CASSHLNRINTEAFF.

This clone has a handful of counts. V and J are TRBV18 and TRBJ2-5; weak D call: TRBD2 (6 bases). Trimming left V 3 bases short and J 4 bases short, with 9 bases between. The CDR3 sequence is 13 residues long. Germline values: CDR1 KGHSH, CDR2 LQKENI. For the CDR3, the DNA is TGTGCCAGCTCACCGCAGGGACTAGAGACCCAGTACTTC. Amino acids: CASSPQGLETQYF.

The chain joins TRBV7-9 to TRBJ2-3; TRBD1 aligns across 9 bases. From germline, CDR1 is SEHNR and CDR2 FQNEAQ (reference sequence). After removal of 5 bases from V and 2 bases from J, the junction contained 5 bases not matched to a gene. CDR3 length equals 15 residues. DNA of the CDR3: TGTGCCAGCAGCGGCCGGGACAGGGTCACAGATACGCAGTATTTT. Its translation: CASSGRDRVTDTQYF.

This chain's CDR3 is CASSLGQGNEQYF. Here the CDR3 DNA reads TGCGCCAGCAGCTTGGGACAGGGAAACGAGCAGTACTTC. The V call is TRBV5-1, the J call TRBJ2-7, with 7 bases matching TRBD1. Trimming at V came to 0 bases and at J to 5 bases, leaving 2 bases not matched to a gene. This CDR3 spans 13 amino acids. Germline CDR1 and CDR2: SGHRS and YFSETQ.

With regard to this clone: A read error may produce the germline difference seen at one junction end. V and J are TRBV7-7 and TRBJ2-2; 9 positions match TRBD1. CDR1 and CDR2 from the germline V gene are SSHAT and FNYEAQ (reference sequence). This CDR3 contains 15 residues. The CDR3 protein is CASRSGTGIVGELFF. CDR3 in DNA: TGTGCTAGCAGGTCCGGGACAGGGATAGTCGGGGAGCTGTTTTTT.

The gene calls are TRBV3-1 (or the pseudogene TRBV3-2) and TRBJ1-5, with D possibly being TRBD1 (5 bases). Trimming took off 5 bases at V and 5 bases at J, with 10 bases between the two ends. Germline CDR1 reads LGHDT; CDR2 reads YNNKEL (reference sequence). This CDR3 has 13 amino acids. CDR3 sequence reads: CASSSQGDQPQHF. The DNA for the CDR3 is TGTGCCAGCAGCTCCCAAGGGGATCAGCCCCAGCATTTT.

This chain uses TRBV5-1 with TRBJ2-1, with D uncertain. The V end lost 4 bases, the J end lost 6 bases, and 11 bases lay between the germline ends. The CDR3 runs to 13 residues. Germline CDR1 and CDR2: SGHRS and YFSETQ. The CDR3 sequence is CASSPLGVNEQFF. The CDR3 DNA sequence: TGCGCCAGCAGCCCGCTAGGAGTCAATGAGCAGTTCTTC.

This clone was observed a few times. The CDR3 here is CASSQVQGQGASGANVLTF. The CDR3 DNA sequence: TGTGCCAGCAGCCAAGTTCAGGGACAGGGTGCATCTGGGGCCAACGTCCTGACTTTC. V is TRBV4-2 and J is TRBJ2-6, with TRBD1 matching over 9 bases. J lost 1 base, V lost 1 base, and 8 bases had no gene match. The CDR3 runs 19 residues. Germline V gene sequence: CDR1 LGHNA, CDR2 YNFKEQ.

The rearrangement links TRBV15 to TRBJ2-7; possibly TRBD2 for D (7 bases). This CDR3 is built from 17 residues. The germline V gene has CDR1 LNHNV and CDR2 YYDKDF (reference sequence). V gave up 0 bases and J gave up 0 bases, with 15 bases separating them. The CDR3 DNA reads TGTGCCACCAGCAGAGATCGGGGGGCCCCTCTCTCCTACGAGCAGTACTTC. Translated, it gives CATSRDRGAPLSYEQYF. The full variable domain, in which reference TRBV15 and TRBJ2-7 provide the parts outside the CDR3, is DAMVIQNPRYQVTQFGKPVTLSCSQTLNHNVMYWYQQKSSQAPKLLFHYYDKDFNNEADTPDNFQSRRPNTSFCFLDIRSPGLGDTAMYLCATSRDRGAPLSYEQYFGPGTRLTVT.